A single sample is the source of the 27 T cell receptor beta chains below, sequenced in a study of blood T cells in healthy people across ages. Then a second PCR, running roughly 7 to 11 cycles, was carried out with a sample-barcoded 5' primer and a J-beta primer mix. MiXCR, applied by TCRdb to the 5' RACE reads, yields one record per CDR3 protein. The sample consists of roughly 1.5 million distinct CDR3 sequences, 35% to 45% of them appearing once. Material: blood. These receptors all stem from a woman in her late teens or twenties in good health.

V gene TRBV20-1 combines with J gene TRBJ2-3, with TRBD2 matching over 7 bases. The CDR3 has 18 residues. Germline values: CDR1 DFQATT, CDR2 SNEGSKA (reference sequence). Unmatched junction bases numbered 20, after V lost 7 bases and J lost 1 base. CDR3 sequence (DNA): TGCAGTGGGTCACCTAGCGGAGGTGGGAGACGCGGCACAGATACGCAGTATTTT. This codes for CSGSPSGGGRRGTDTQYF.

The chain combines TRBV29-1 with TRBJ1-2; the D is unclear. Germline lookup yields CDR1 SQVTM and CDR2 ANQGSEA. V gave up 1 base and J gave up 8 bases, with 14 bases separating them. The CDR3 consists of 13 residues. CDR3 loop: CSVEGSESNGYTF. The DNA for the CDR3 is TGCAGCGTTGAAGGCAGCGAGTCAAACGGCTACACCTTC.

The CDR3 reads CASRGGPSYNQPQHF. Written as DNA, the CDR3 is TGTGCCAGCCGGGGGGGGCCTAGTTACAATCAGCCCCAGCATTTT. The gene calls are TRBV12-3 or TRBV12-4 and TRBJ1-5, with D possibly matching TRBD1 (6 bases). Trimming cost V 8 bases and J 3 bases, with 17 bases left between them. The CDR3 sequence is 15 residues long.

V is TRBV20-1 and J is TRBJ2-3, with 12 bases that match TRBD2. V gave up 0 bases and J gave up 0 bases; unmatched junction bases: 10. The CDR3 covers 19 residues. Looked up from germline, CDR1 is DFQATT and CDR2 is SNEGSKA (reference sequence). The CDR3: CSARDPRRTSGASTDTQYF. CDR3 nucleotide sequence: TGCAGTGCTAGAGATCCCCGCCGGACTAGCGGGGCTAGCACAGATACGCAGTATTTT.

The chain recombines TRBV10-3 with TRBJ2-1; 8 bases fit TRBD1. The CDR3 length is 16 residues. Germline loops: CDR1 ENHRY, CDR2 SYGVKD. Losses at the gene ends were 6 bases for V and 0 bases for J; bases not matched to a gene: 7. CDR3 region: CAISQTGAISYNEQFF. CDR3 sequence (DNA): TGTGCCATCAGCCAGACAGGGGCAATCTCCTACAATGAGCAGTTCTTC.

The V gene is TRBV19, the J gene TRBJ2-6; 9 nucleotides line up with TRBD1. J was trimmed by 2 bases and V by 3 bases; bases with no gene match: 11. CDR3 length equals 19 residues. Germline V gene data show CDR1 as LNHDA and CDR2 as SQIVND (reference sequence). The CDR3 bases are TGTGCCAGTAGTATTCGGACCGGGACAGGGTTTGCTGGGGCCAACGTCCTGACTTTC. Its translation is CASSIRTGTGFAGANVLTF.

Only a few counts were recorded for this clonotype. V and J are TRBV4-3 and TRBJ2-1, with 11 nucleotides matching TRBD2. Germline values: CDR1 LGHNA, CDR2 YSLEER. CDR3 length: 18 residues. V was pared by 0 bases and J by 4 bases, with 8 bases of the junction left unmatched. The CDR3 coding sequence is TGCGCCAGCAGCCAAGATTCCCCACTAGCGGGAGCGTACAATGAGCAGTTCTTC. Protein product: CASSQDSPLAGAYNEQFF.

V usage is TRBV27 and J usage is TRBJ2-1, with D possibly being TRBD2 (5 bases). The germline V gene has CDR1 MNHEY and CDR2 SMNVEV (reference sequence). V lost 4 bases, J lost 5 bases, and 9 bases lay in between. This CDR3 region has 13 residues. The CDR3 region has the DNA TGTGCCAGCAGTTCCGGGGTAGACAATGAGCAGTTCTTC. Its translation: CASSSGVDNEQFF.

This clonotype was seen only a few times. This chain connects TRBV7-9 to TRBJ2-4; D is possibly TRBD1 or TRBD2 (5 bases each). The CDR3 spans 15 residues. V was shortened by 5 bases and J by 1 base, with 12 bases between the two germline ends. The germline V gene encodes CDR1 SEHNR and CDR2 FQNEAQ (reference sequence). CDR3 nucleotides: TGTGCCAGCAGCGAACACGAGGGGGCCAAAAACATTCAGTACTTC. It specifies CASSEHEGAKNIQYF.

The chain links TRBV15 to TRBJ2-7; 9 bases are shared with TRBD1. The CDR3 contains 13 residues. V trimming: 5 bases; J trimming: 6 bases; junction bases outside the gene matches: 5. Germline loops: CDR1 LNHNV, CDR2 YYDKDF (reference sequence). CDR3 sequence: CATSGRDRVEQYF. The DNA for the CDR3 is TGTGCCACCAGCGGACGGGACAGGGTCGAGCAGTACTTC. The entire variable domain, with the rest obtained from reference TRBV15 and TRBJ2-7, is as follows: DAMVIQNPRYQVTQFGKPVTLSCSQTLNHNVMYWYQQKSSQAPKLLFHYYDKDFNNEADTPDNFQSRRPNTSFCFLDIRSPGLGDTAMYLCATSGRDRVEQYFGPGTRLTVT.

CDR3 region: CSVARGSSYNEQYF. In nucleotides, the CDR3 is TGCAGCGTCGCCAGGGGGAGCTCCTACAATGAGCAGTACTTC. The chain couples TRBV29-1 to TRBJ2-1; 7 bases line up with TRBD1. The end of the DNA fits TRBJ2-7 better, so the J call may be wrong. Germline CDR1 is SQVTM and CDR2 is ANQGSEA. CDR3 size: 14 residues.

This chain links TRBV2 with TRBJ1-1; no reliable D call. The CDR3 is made up of 14 amino acids. V was clipped by 4 bases and J by 5 bases, with 14 bases between them. From germline, CDR1 is SNHLY and CDR2 FYNNEI. CDR3 sequence reads: CASSATASWTEAFF. CDR3 DNA sequence: TGTGCCAGCAGTGCTACAGCAAGTTGGACTGAAGCTTTCTTT.

V usage is TRBV4-1 and J usage is TRBJ1-1, with unresolved D. The germline V gene has CDR1 MGHRA and CDR2 YSYEKL. Trimming removed 2 bases at V and 3 bases at J, with 4 bases between. The CDR3 is made up of 12 amino acids. CDR3 sequence (DNA): TGCGCCAGCAGCCAATCGTACACTGAAGCTTTCTTT. Translated: CASSQSYTEAFF.

The V and J genes are TRBV29-1 and TRBJ2-1; the match to TRBD1 covers 8 bases. The CDR3 runs to 13 residues. The germline V gene encodes CDR1 SQVTM and CDR2 ANQGSEA. The J segment lost 6 bases and the V segment lost 4 bases, leaving 5 bases of the junction unmatched. CDR3 sequence (DNA): TGCAGCGTTGCCTGGACAGGGTTCAATGAGCAGTTCTTC. Amino acids: CSVAWTGFNEQFF.

The rearrangement uses TRBV5-1 and TRBJ1-1, with D possibly being TRBD1 (6 bases). Germline values: CDR1 SGHRS, CDR2 YFSETQ. This CDR3 is built from 14 residues. V lost 3 bases, J lost 3 bases, and 12 bases lay in between. The CDR3 DNA sequence: TGCGCCAGCAGCTGGGCAGGGGAGGACACTGAAGCTTTCTTT. Protein sequence: CASSWAGEDTEAFF.

This chain links TRBV11-2 with TRBJ2-5; unclear D gene. The DNA end is more similar to TRBJ2-7, so the J call may be wrong. The CDR3 extends over 13 amino acids. Per the germline V gene, CDR1 is SGHAT and CDR2 is FQNNGV. The CDR3: CASSLGASREQYF. CDR3 DNA: TGTGCCAGCAGCTTAGGGGCGTCGCGCGAGCAGTACTTC.

This clonotype appeared a single time. The chain uses TRBV9 and TRBJ2-5; D is possibly TRBD2 (6 bases). Germline V lookup: CDR1 SGDLS, CDR2 YYNGEE. Trimming pared 7 bases from V and 4 bases from J, leaving 14 bases between. CDR3 length: 13 residues. The CDR3 is CASGQTGAETQYF. CDR3 nucleotides: TGTGCCAGCGGGCAGACGGGAGCAGAGACCCAGTACTTC.

V gene TRBV12-3 or TRBV12-4 combines with J gene TRBJ2-2; D not resolved. V was cut by 7 bases and J by 6 bases, with 12 bases left in between. CDR3 length: 13 residues. The CDR3 bases are TGTGCCAGCAAGGAGTCTCGAGCCGGGGAGCTGTTTTTT. Amino acids: CASKESRAGELFF.

This clonotype has just a few counts. J is TRBJ2-7 and V is TRBV4-3; TRBD1 might be the D (6 bases). CDR1 LGHNA and CDR2 YSLEER come from the germline V gene. V was shortened by 10 bases and J by 0 bases, with 16 bases between the two germline ends. The CDR3 spans 14 residues. The DNA for the CDR3 is TGCGCCACCAGAGCTGACAGGACCTCCTACGAGCAGTACTTC. Translation gives CATRADRTSYEQYF.

This clonotype was counted between two and nine times. The genes are TRBV6-2 or TRBV6-3 and TRBJ1-4, with D perhaps matching TRBD1 (5 bases). This CDR3 is 14 amino acids long. Germline CDR1 reads MNHEY; CDR2 reads SVGEGT. V was pared by 7 bases and J by 7 bases, with 16 bases between. The CDR3 DNA sequence: TGTGCCAGCAACCGAAAGGGACGAAGTGAAAAACTGTTTTTT. It yields the protein CASNRKGRSEKLFF.

V usage is TRBV12-3 or TRBV12-4 and J usage is TRBJ2-7, with D possibly being TRBD1 (5 bases). V was trimmed by 1 base and J by 7 bases, leaving 11 bases between them. There are 13 residues in the CDR3. CDR3 coding DNA: TGTGCCAGCAGTTTAGGCAGGGCGAGTGAGCAGTACTTC. Its protein product is CASSLGRASEQYF.

This clonotype was picked up many times. V gene TRBV4-3 combines with J gene TRBJ1-5; tentatively, D is TRBD1 (5 bases). Germline V gene data show CDR1 as LGHNA and CDR2 as YSLEER. V lost 0 bases and J lost 4, with 13 bases in between. This CDR3 region has 16 residues. For the CDR3, the DNA is TGCGCCAGCAGCCAAGATGGGACCCGGGTAAATCAGCCCCAGCATTTT. Translating gives CASSQDGTRVNQPQHF.

The V call is TRBV27, the J call TRBJ2-5, with D maybe TRBD2 (6 bases). The DNA end favors TRBJ2-7, so the J call may be wrong. The germline V gene has CDR1 MNHEY and CDR2 SMNVEV (reference sequence). The CDR3 totals 13 residues. CDR3 residues: CATYAGKGYEQYF. The DNA of the CDR3 is TGTGCCACCTATGCGGGGAAAGGGTACGAGCAGTACTTC.

This clonotype was counted a few times. V and J are TRBV7-9 and TRBJ2-2; 8 bases match TRBD1. CDR1 and CDR2 from the germline V gene are SEHNR and FQNEAQ (reference sequence). The CDR3 totals 17 residues. The J segment lost 3 bases and the V segment lost 5 bases, leaving 11 bases of the junction unmatched. Here the CDR3 reads CASSHGRGPLYTGELFF. For the CDR3, the DNA is TGTGCCAGCAGCCACGGCAGGGGGCCCCTTTACACCGGGGAGCTGTTTTTT.

This clonotype was observed a handful of times. The chain combines TRBV20-1 with TRBJ2-7; tentatively, D is TRBD1 or TRBD2 (5 bases each). CDR1 is DFQATT and CDR2 is SNEGSKA in the germline V gene (reference sequence). This CDR3 region has 12 residues. Trimming stripped 6 bases from V and 0 bases from J, with 9 bases between. CDR3 residues: CSATGASYEQYF. The CDR3 DNA follows: TGCAGTGCCACCGGGGCCTCCTACGAGCAGTACTTC.

The V and J genes are TRBV5-1 and TRBJ2-1, with D possibly matching TRBD2 (6 bases). Germline loops: CDR1 SGHRS, CDR2 YFSETQ. The V end lost 0 bases, the J end lost 7 bases, and 14 bases lay between the germline ends. The CDR3 is 15 amino acids. The CDR3 is CASSLAPGDRNEQFF. Written as DNA, the CDR3 is TGCGCCAGCAGCTTGGCACCGGGAGATCGGAATGAGCAGTTCTTC.

On this clonotype itself: A much bigger clone sits one base away, suggesting this may be a read error. The gene calls are TRBV20-1 and TRBJ2-5; 8 nucleotides line up with TRBD2. The DNA end is a closer match to TRBJ2-7, so the J assignment may be wrong. CDR3 length equals 16 residues. Per germline, CDR1 DFQATT and CDR2 SNEGSKA (reference sequence). The DNA of the CDR3 is TGCAGTGCTAGAGAGGGTACGGGACTAGGAACCTGCGAGCAGTACTTC. It codes for CSAREGTGLGTCEQYF.